This TCR beta chain was recovered during a study of technical replicates of blood from several donors. This CDR3 has 11 residues. Germline CDR1 is MDHEN and CDR2 is SYDVKM. About this clone: Germline is not matched at one junction end, which may reflect a read error.

Profiled with immunoSEQ multiplex PCR; TCRdb holds only in-frame clones, not every one. The sample lists roughly 70,000 clones; about 90% were seen once. Sequenced material: T cells isolated from PBMCs. This TCR was recovered from a human donor in good health. The chain uses TRBV28 and TRBJ1-2; no firm D call. CDR3 nucleotide sequence: TGTGCCAGCAGTTTACGGGGATTTTGTTCCTTC. Protein: CASSLRGFCSF.